A single sample gave rise to the 7 T cell receptor beta chains below, sequenced in a study of patients and donors after allogeneic stem cell transplantation. One entry per CDR3 protein, called by TCRdb with MiXCR from the RT-PCR reads. The repertoire includes roughly 960,000 distinct CDR3 sequences, about 20% of them detected once, and roughly 6% sits in the top ten. Sequenced: blood, either unsorted or a sorted T cell fraction (not recorded which). Receptors originate from a human donor who was either an allogeneic HSCT recipient or a stem cell or donor lymphocyte infusion donor (not recorded which). It is not recorded whose cells these are; they may come from a transplant donor.

This clonotype turned up a few times. The gene calls are TRBV7-2 and TRBJ2-1; 7 nucleotides line up with TRBD1. Unmatched junction bases numbered 9, after V lost 5 bases and J lost 2 bases. Germline V gene sequence: CDR1 SGHTA, CDR2 FQGNSA. The CDR3 runs to 16 residues. DNA for the CDR3: TGTGCCAGCAGCCCCTTTCCCCAGGGGGCCTACAATGAGCAGTTCTTC. It codes for CASSPFPQGAYNEQFF.

V gene TRBV28 combines with J gene TRBJ2-1; TRBD2 agrees at 8 bases. The germline gives CDR1 MDHEN, CDR2 SYDVKM. The CDR3 spans 15 residues. Trimming removed 5 bases from V and 9 bases from J; junction bases left unmatched: 12. The CDR3 sequence is CASSSGSLIGSEQFF. The CDR3 DNA reads as TGTGCCAGCAGTAGCGGGAGTCTCATTGGTAGTGAGCAGTTCTTC. The full variable domain, with the rest looked up from reference TRBV28 and TRBJ2-1, is DVKVTQSSRYLVKRTGEKVFLECVQDMDHENMFWYRQDPGLGLRLIYFSYDVKMKEKGDIPEGYSVSREKKERFSLILESASTNQTSMYLCASSSGSLIGSEQFFGPGTRLTVL.

This clonotype was seen more than once but under ten times. This chain joins TRBV20-1 and TRBJ1-1; 9 nucleotides line up with TRBD1. CDR3 length: 13 residues. V shed 6 bases, J shed 6 bases, and the junction held 8 bases outside the gene matches. Germline CDR1 is DFQATT and CDR2 is SNEGSKA (reference sequence). CDR3 sequence: CSARTGGEAEAFF. DNA for the CDR3: TGCAGTGCCAGAACAGGGGGCGAGGCTGAAGCTTTCTTT.

The table lists this clonotype with a few counts. The genes are TRBV6-2 or TRBV6-3 and TRBJ1-2; D is ambiguous. V gave up 5 bases and J gave up 1 base, with 17 bases separating them. This CDR3 has 16 residues. The germline gives CDR1 MNHEY, CDR2 SVGEGT. The CDR3 reads CASSPVSTGVNYGYTF. As DNA, the CDR3 is TGTGCCAGCAGTCCGGTCTCCACGGGAGTTAACTATGGCTACACCTTC.

The rearrangement uses TRBV11-1 and TRBJ2-7, with D possibly being TRBD2 (5 bases). V was cut by 4 bases and J by 6 bases, with 13 bases left in between. The CDR3 is 13 amino acids. Per germline, CDR1 SGHAT and CDR2 FQDESV (reference sequence). The CDR3 loop is CASSYGRRGEQYF. CDR3 in DNA: TGTGCCAGCAGCTACGGTCGTCGGGGCGAGCAGTACTTC. Together with reference TRBV11-1 and TRBJ2-7, the CDR3 gives the full variable domain: EAEVAQSPRYKITEKSQAVAFWCDPISGHATLYWYRQILGQGPELLVQFQDESVVDDSQLPKDRFSAERLKGVDSTLKIQPAELGDSAMYLCASSYGRRGEQYFGPGTRLTVT.

The CDR3 reads CASSQESPFGAANTGELFF. CDR3 bases: TGCGCCAGCAGCCAAGAATCGCCTTTTGGGGCAGCGAACACCGGGGAGCTGTTTTTT. V is TRBV4-3 and J is TRBJ2-2; perhaps TRBD1 as D (5 bases). In germline, CDR1 is LGHNA, CDR2 YSLEER. The CDR3 is 19 amino acids. V dropped 0 bases and J dropped 0 bases, with 17 bases sitting between them.

This clonotype occurred a few times. The rearrangement joins TRBV6-1 to TRBJ2-5; TRBD1 agrees at 7 bases. The CDR3 totals 16 residues. With V trimmed by 5 bases and J by 2 bases, 11 bases remained unmatched. Per germline, CDR1 MNHNS and CDR2 SASEGT. Here the CDR3 DNA reads TGTGCCAGCAGTCAAGGGATCGGGACAGATCAAGAGACCCAGTACTTC. It yields the protein CASSQGIGTDQETQYF.